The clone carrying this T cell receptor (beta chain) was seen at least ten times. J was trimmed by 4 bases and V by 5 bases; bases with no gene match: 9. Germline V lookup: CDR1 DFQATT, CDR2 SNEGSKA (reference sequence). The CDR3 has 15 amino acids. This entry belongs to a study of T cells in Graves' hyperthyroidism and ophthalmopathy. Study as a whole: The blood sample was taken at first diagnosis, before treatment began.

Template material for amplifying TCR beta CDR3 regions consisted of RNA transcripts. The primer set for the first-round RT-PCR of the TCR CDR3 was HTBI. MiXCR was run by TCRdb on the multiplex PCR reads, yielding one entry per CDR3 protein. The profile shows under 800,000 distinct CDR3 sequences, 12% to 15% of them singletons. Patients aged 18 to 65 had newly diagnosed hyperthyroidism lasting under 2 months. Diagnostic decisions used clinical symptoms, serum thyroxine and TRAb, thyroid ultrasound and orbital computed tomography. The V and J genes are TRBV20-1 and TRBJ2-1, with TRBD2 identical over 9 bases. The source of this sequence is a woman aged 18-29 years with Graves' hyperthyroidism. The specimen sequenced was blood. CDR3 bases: TGCAGTGCTGAGGGAGGGAGCGGGGGGTACAATGAGCAGTTCTTC. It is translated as CSAEGGSGGYNEQFF.